Presented here are 5 T cell receptor beta chains from one specimen sequenced in a study of CD8 T cells in Susac syndrome. Random hexamers were used to reverse transcribe about 0.45 to 1 ug of RNA. TCRdb reprocessed the immunoSEQ multiplex PCR reads with MiXCR, giving one entry per CDR3 protein. The table records approximately 180,000 distinct CDR3 sequences, 95% of them present only once. The specimen was CD4+ T cells from PBMCs. All receptors come from a human donor with multiple sclerosis.

The V and J genes are TRBV4-1 and TRBJ1-1; no firm D call. The V end was cut by 3 bases, the J end by 6 bases, with 14 bases between. The CDR3 has 14 amino acids. Looked up from germline, CDR1 is MGHRA and CDR2 is YSYEKL. CDR3 residues: CASSQITTGSEAFF. The CDR3 region has the DNA TGCGCCAGCAGCCAGATAACGACGGGGTCTGAAGCTTTCTTT.

The genes are TRBV7-9 and TRBJ2-5; 7 bases fit TRBD2. V trimming: 5 bases; J trimming: 0 bases; junction bases outside the gene matches: 3. This CDR3 is 14 amino acids long. Germline assignment: CDR1 SEHNR and CDR2 FQNEAQ (reference sequence). The CDR3 DNA sequence: TGTGCCAGCAGCCTGCGGGAGTACCAAGAGACCCAGTACTTC. Translation gives CASSLREYQETQYF. The complete variable domain, with remaining parts taken from reference TRBV7-9 and TRBJ2-5, reads DTGVSQNPRHKITKRGQNVTFRCDPISEHNRLYWYRQTLGQGPEFLTYFQNEAQLEKSRLLSDRFSAERPKGSFSTLEIQRTEQGDSAMYLCASSLREYQETQYFGPGTRLLVL.

The chain couples TRBV5-4 to TRBJ2-7; 9 bases agree with TRBD2. V trimming: 1 base; J trimming: 4 bases; junction bases outside the gene matches: 0. CDR1 and CDR2 (germline): SGHNT, YYREEE (reference sequence). The CDR3 contains 13 residues. CDR3 bases: TGTGCCAGCAGCTTGACTAGCGGGTACGAGCAGTACTTC. Translation gives CASSLTSGYEQYF.

The genes are TRBV3-1 and TRBJ2-7, with D tentatively TRBD1 (5 bases). Deletions cut 1 base from V and 2 bases from J, with 12 bases between. Looked up from germline, CDR1 is LGHDT and CDR2 is YNNKEL (reference sequence). The CDR3 is 15 residues long. Here the CDR3 DNA reads TGTGCCAGCAGCCAAGGGGTGACAGCTACCTACGAGCAGTACTTC. This gives the protein CASSQGVTATYEQYF.

The chain combines TRBV5-1 with TRBJ2-1; TRBD2 matches at 7 bases. In germline, CDR1 is SGHRS, CDR2 YFSETQ. The CDR3 sequence is 16 residues long. The trim removed 2 bases at V and 7 bases at J, leaving 12 bases unmatched. CDR3 amino acids: CASSLSRGRGINEQFF. The CDR3, as DNA: TGCGCCAGCAGCTTATCGCGGGGGAGGGGTATTAATGAGCAGTTCTTC.